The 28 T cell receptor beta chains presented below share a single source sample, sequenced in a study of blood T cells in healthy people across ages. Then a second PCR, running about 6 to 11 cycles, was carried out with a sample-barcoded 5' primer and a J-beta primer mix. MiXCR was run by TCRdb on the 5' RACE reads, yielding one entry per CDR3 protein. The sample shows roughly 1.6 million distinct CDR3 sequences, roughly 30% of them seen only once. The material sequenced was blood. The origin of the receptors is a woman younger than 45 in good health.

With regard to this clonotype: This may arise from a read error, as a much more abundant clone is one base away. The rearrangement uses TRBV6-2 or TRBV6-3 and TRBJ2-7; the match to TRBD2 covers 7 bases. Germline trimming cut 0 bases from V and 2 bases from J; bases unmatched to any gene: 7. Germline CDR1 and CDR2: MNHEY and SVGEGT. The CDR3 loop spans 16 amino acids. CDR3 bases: TGTGCCAGCAGTTACTCGAAACCTAGCGGACCCTACGAGCAGTACTTC. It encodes CASSYSKPSGPYEQYF.

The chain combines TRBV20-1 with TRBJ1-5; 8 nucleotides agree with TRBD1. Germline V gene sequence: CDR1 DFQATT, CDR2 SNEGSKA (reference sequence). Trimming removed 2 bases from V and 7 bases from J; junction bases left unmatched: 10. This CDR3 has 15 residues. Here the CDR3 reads CSARLPGGTEQPQHF. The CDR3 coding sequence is TGCAGTGCTAGATTACCAGGGGGCACGGAGCAGCCCCAGCATTTT.

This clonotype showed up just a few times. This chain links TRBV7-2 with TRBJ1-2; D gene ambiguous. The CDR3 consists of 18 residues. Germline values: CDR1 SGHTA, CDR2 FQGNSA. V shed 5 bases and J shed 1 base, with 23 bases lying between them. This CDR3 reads CASSGSLVTAVLNYGYTF. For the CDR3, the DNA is TGTGCCAGCAGCGGATCCTTAGTCACAGCAGTACTTAACTATGGCTACACCTTC.

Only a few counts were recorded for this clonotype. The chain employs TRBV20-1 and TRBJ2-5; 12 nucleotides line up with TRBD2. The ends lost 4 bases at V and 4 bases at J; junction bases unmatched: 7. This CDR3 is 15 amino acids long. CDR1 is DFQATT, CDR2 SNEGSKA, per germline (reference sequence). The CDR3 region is CSATRGLAGGETQYF. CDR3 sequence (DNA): TGCAGTGCTACCCGGGGACTAGCGGGTGGAGAGACCCAGTACTTC.

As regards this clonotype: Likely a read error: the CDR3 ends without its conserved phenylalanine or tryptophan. CDR3 in DNA: TGTGCCAGCCACCGTCGGGGCGGGGGGGCATATACGCAGTATTCT. Translated, it gives CASHRRGGGAYTQYS. The chain carries TRBV12-3 or TRBV12-4 and TRBJ2-3, with 9 bases identical to TRBD2. The CDR3 is made up of 15 amino acids. V trimming: 8 bases; J trimming: 7 bases; junction bases outside the gene matches: 13.

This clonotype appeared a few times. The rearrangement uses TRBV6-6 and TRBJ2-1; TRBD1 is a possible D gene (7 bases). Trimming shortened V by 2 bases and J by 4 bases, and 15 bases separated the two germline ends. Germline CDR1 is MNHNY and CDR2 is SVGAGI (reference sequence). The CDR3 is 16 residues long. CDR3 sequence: CASSYARDSLYNEQFF. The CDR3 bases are TGTGCCAGCAGTTACGCGCGGGACAGCCTGTACAATGAGCAGTTCTTC.

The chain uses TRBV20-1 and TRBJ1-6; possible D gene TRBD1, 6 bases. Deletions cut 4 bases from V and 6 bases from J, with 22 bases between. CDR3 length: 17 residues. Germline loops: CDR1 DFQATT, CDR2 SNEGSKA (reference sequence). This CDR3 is CSATFRSGRGSNSPLHF. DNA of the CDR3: TGCAGTGCTACTTTTCGGTCCGGCAGGGGAAGTAATTCACCCCTCCACTTT.

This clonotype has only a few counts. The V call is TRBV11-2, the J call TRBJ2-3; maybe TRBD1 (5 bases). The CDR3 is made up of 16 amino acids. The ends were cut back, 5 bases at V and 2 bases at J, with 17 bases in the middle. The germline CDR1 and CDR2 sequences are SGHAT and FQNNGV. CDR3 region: CASSPRQLMNTDTQYF. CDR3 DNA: TGTGCCAGCAGCCCCCGACAGCTTATGAACACAGATACGCAGTATTTT.

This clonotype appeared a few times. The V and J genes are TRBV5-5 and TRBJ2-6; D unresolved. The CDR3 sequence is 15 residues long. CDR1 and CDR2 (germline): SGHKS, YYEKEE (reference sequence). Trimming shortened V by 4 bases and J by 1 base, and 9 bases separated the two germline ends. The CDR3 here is CASSPVGSGANVLTF. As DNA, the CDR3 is TGTGCCAGCAGCCCCGTGGGATCTGGGGCCAACGTCCTGACTTTC.

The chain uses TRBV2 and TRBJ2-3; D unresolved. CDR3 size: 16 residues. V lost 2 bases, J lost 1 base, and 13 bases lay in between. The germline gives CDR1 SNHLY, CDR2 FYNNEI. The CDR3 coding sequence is TGTGCCAGCAGTGAAACTCGAAAGAGCCGCACAGATACGCAGTATTTT. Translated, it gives CASSETRKSRTDTQYF.

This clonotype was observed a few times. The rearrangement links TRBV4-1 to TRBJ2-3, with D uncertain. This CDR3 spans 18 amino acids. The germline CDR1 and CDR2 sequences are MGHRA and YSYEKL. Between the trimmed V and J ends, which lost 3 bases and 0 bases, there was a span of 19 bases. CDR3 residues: CASSQGPHRSSSTDTQYF. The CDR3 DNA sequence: TGCGCCAGCAGCCAGGGCCCCCATCGGTCGAGTAGCACAGATACGCAGTATTTT.

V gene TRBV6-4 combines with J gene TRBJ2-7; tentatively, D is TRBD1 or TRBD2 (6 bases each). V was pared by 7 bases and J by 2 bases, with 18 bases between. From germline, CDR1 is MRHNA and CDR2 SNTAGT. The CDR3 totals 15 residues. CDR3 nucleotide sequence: TGTGCCAGCACCAATCTAGGGGGGATGCCCTACGAGCAGTACTTC. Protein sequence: CASTNLGGMPYEQYF.

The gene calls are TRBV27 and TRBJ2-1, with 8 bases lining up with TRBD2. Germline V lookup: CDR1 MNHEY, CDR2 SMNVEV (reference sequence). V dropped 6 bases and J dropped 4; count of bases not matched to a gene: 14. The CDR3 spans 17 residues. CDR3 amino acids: CASSPGGAVLGYNEQFF. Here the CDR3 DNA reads TGTGCCAGCAGCCCCGGGGGGGCGGTCCTGGGGTACAATGAGCAGTTCTTC.

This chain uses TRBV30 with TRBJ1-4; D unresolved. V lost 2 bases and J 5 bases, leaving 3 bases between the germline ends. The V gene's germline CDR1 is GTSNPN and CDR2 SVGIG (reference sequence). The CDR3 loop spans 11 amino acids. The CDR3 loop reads CAWSHNEKLFF. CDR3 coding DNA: TGTGCCTGGAGTCACAATGAAAAACTGTTTTTT.

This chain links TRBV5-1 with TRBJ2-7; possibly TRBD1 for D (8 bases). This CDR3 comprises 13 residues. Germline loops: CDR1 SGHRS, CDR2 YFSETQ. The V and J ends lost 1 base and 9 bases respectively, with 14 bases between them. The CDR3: CASSLLTGEGQYF. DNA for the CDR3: TGCGCCAGCAGCTTGTTGACAGGGGAGGGGCAGTACTTC.

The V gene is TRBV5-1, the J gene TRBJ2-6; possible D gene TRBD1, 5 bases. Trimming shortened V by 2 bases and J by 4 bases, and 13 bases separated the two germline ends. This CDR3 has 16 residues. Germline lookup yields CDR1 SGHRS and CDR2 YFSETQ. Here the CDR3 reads CASSFEAGSGANVLTF. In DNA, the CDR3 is TGCGCCAGCAGCTTCGAGGCAGGGTCGGGGGCCAACGTCCTGACTTTC. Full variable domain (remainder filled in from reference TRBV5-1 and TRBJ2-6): KAGVTQTPRYLIKTRGQQVTLSCSPISGHRSVSWYQQTPGQGLQFLFEYFSETQRNKGNFPGRFSGRQFSNSRSEMNVSTLELGDSALYLCASSFEAGSGANVLTFGAGSRLTVL.

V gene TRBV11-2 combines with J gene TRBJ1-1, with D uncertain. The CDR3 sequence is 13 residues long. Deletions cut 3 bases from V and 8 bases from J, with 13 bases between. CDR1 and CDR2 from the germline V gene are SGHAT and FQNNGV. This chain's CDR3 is CASSFGRRKEAFF. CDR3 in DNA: TGTGCCAGCAGCTTCGGCAGGCGAAAGGAAGCTTTCTTT.

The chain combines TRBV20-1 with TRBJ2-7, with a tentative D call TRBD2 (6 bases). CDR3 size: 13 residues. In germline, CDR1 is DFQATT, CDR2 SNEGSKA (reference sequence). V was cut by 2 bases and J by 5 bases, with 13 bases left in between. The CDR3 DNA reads TGCAGTGCTAGACGGGACTTTATGGACGAGCAGTACTTC. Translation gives CSARRDFMDEQYF.

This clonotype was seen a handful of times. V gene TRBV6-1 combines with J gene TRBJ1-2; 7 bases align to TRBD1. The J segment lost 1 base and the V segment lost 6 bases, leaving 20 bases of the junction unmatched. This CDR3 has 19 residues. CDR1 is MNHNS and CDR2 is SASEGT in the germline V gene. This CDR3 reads CASSAGGTGQEPFNYGYTF. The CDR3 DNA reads TGTGCCAGCAGCGCAGGGGGAACGGGGCAGGAGCCTTTTAACTATGGCTACACCTTC.

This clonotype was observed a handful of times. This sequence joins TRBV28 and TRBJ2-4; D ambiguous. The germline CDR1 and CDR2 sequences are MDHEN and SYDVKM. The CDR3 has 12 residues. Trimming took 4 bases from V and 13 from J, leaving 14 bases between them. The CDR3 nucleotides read TGTGCCAGCAGTTCGACCTCTGAGTTACAGTACTTC. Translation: CASSSTSELQYF.

The CDR3 nucleotides read TGTGCCAGCAGTGGGACTAGCGGGAGCACCCCCCTCTACGAGCAGTACTTC. The encoded protein is CASSGTSGSTPLYEQYF. J is TRBJ2-7 and V is TRBV5-5; TRBD2 agrees at 14 bases. The CDR3 contains 17 residues. Trimming at V came to 5 bases and at J to 3 bases, leaving 10 bases not matched to a gene. In germline, CDR1 is SGHKS, CDR2 YYEKEE (reference sequence).

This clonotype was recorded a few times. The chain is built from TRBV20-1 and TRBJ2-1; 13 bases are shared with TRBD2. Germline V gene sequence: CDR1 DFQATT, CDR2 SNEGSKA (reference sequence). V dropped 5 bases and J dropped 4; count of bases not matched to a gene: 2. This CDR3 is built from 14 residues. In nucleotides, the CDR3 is TGCAGTGCTGCACTAGCGGGGGGGTACAATGAGCAGTTCTTC. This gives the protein CSAALAGGYNEQFF.

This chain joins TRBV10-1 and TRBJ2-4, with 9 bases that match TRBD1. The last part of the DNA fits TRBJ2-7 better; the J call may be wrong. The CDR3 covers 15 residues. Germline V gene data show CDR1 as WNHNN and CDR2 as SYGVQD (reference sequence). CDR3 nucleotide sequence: TGCGCCAGCAGTGAAGGGAAGGGACAGGGCTACGAGCAGTACTTC. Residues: CASSEGKGQGYEQYF.

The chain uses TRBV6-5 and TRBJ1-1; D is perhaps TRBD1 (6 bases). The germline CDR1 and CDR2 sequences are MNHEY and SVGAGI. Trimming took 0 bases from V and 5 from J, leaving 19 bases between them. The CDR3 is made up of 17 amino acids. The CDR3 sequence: CASSYSSQGLSMTEAFF. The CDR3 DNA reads TGTGCCAGCAGTTACTCGAGCCAGGGGTTGAGTATGACTGAAGCTTTCTTT.

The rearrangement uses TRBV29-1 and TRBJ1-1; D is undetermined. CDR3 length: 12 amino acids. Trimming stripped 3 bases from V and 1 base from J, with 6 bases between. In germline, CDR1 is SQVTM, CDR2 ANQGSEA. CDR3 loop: CSVEGRNTEAFF. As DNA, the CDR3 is TGCAGCGTTGAGGGTAGGAACACTGAAGCTTTCTTT.

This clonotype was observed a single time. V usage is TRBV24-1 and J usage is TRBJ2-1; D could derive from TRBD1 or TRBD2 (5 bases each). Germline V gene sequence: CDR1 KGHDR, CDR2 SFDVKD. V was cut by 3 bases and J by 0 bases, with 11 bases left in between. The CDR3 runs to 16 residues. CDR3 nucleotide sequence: TGTGCCACCAGTGATCCTGGGGGTAGCTCCTACAATGAGCAGTTCTTC. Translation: CATSDPGGSSYNEQFF.

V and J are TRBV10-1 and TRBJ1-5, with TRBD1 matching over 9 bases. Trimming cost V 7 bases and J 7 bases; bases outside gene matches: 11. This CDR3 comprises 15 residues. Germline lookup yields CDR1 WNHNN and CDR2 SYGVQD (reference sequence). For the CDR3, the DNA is TGCGCCAGCATTCTCAGGACAGGGGAGAACCAGCCCCAGCATTTT. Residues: CASILRTGENQPQHF.

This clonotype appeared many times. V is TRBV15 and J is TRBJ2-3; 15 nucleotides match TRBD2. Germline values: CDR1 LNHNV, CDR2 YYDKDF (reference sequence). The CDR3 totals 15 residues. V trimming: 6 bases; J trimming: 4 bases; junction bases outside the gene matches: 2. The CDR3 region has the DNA TGTGCCACCAGAGGACTAGCGGGGGGGGCAGATACGCAGTATTTT. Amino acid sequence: CATRGLAGGADTQYF.